This TCR beta chain comes out of a study of blood T cells in healthy people across ages. CDR3 length: 16 residues. The V gene's germline CDR1 is MNHNS and CDR2 SASEGT. After removal of 6 bases from V and 3 bases from J, the junction contained 8 bases not matched to a gene. Sample-barcoded 5' priming and a J-beta primer mix drove a second PCR of roughly 6 to 12 cycles. TCRdb reprocessed the 5' RACE reads with MiXCR, giving one entry per CDR3 protein. The data hold hundreds of thousands of distinct CDR3 sequences, with around half observed a single time. The sample taken for sequencing was blood. This rearrangement joins TRBV6-1 to TRBJ2-3; 11 nucleotides align to TRBD1. The receptor comes from an older woman in good health. In DNA form, the CDR3 reads TGTGCCAGCAGGCCGATAGGGACAGGGGGAACAGATACGCAGTATTTT. It translates to CASRPIGTGGTDTQYF.